This T cell receptor (beta chain) was sequenced in a study of T cell responses to AZD1222 COVID-19 vaccine. Turning to the study itself: Both about-4-week and about-12-week second-dose recipients were combined. Study-level points and caveats: Targeting of unmutated variant regions was reportedly seen in nearly half of spike-specific TCRs. Donors were largely white British and mainly female; clonal diversity was possibly underestimated.

Notes on this clone: As yet, its antigen is unknown.

Trimming removed 2 bases from V and 2 bases from J, with 12 bases in between. This CDR3 contains 15 residues. CDR1 is SGHNT and CDR2 is YENEEA in the germline V gene. Assay used: immunoSEQ multiplex PCR; TCRdb lists only in-frame clones, some missing. The sample yields around 110,000 clones, 88% seen once. This clonotype was obtained from an adult in good health. The rearrangement links TRBV11-3 to TRBJ2-5; possibly TRBD2 for D (5 bases). The sample here was peripheral blood, taken on day 0 of AZD1222 vaccination. CDR3 in amino acids: CASSLRGRGQETQYF. The CDR3 region has the DNA TGTGCCAGCAGCTTACGAGGGAGAGGGCAAGAGACCCAGTACTTC.